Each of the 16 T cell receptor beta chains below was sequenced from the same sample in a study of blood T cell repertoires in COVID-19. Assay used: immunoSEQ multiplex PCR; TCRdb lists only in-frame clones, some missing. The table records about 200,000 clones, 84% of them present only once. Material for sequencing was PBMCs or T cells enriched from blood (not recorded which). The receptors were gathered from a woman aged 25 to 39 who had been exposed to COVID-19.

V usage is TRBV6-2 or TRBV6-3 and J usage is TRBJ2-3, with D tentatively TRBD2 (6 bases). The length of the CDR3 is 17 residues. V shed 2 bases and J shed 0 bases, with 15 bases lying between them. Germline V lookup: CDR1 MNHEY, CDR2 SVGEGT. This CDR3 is CASSYPTRGSSTDTQYF. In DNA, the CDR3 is TGTGCCAGCAGTTACCCGACGCGGGGCTCTAGCACAGATACGCAGTATTTT.

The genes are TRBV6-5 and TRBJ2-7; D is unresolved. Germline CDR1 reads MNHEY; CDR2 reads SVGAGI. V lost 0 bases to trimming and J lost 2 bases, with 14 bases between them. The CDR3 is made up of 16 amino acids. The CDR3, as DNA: TGTGCCAGCAGTTACTCTGATGGAGTTGGTACCTACGAGCAGTACTTC. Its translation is CASSYSDGVGTYEQYF.

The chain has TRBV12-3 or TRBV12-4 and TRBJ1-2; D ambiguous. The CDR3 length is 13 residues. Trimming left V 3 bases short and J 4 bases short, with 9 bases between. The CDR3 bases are TGTGCCAGCAGTTTGGCGCGGATCTATGGCTACACCTTC. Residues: CASSLARIYGYTF.

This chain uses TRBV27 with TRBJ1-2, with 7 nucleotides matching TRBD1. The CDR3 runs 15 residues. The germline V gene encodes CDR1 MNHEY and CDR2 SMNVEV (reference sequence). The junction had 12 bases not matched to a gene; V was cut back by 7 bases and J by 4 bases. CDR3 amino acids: CASTTNPGGGYGYTF. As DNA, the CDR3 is TGTGCCAGCACTACTAATCCAGGGGGTGGCTATGGCTACACCTTC.

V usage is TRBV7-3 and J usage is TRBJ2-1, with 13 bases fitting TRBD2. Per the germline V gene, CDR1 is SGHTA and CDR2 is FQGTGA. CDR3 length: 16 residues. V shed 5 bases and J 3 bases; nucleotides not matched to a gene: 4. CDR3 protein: CASSPTSGGIYNEQFF. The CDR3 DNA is TGTGCCAGCAGCCCGACTAGCGGGGGGATCTACAATGAGCAGTTCTTC.

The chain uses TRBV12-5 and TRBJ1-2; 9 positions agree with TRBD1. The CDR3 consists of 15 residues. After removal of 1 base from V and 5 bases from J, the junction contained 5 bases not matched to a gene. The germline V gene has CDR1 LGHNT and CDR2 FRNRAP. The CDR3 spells CASGLAAGTGYGYTF. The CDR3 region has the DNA TGTGCTAGTGGTTTGGCAGCCGGGACAGGGTATGGCTACACCTTC.

The CDR3 spells CASSGGTGWGNQPQHF. The CDR3 bases are TGTGCCAGCTCAGGTGGGACAGGTTGGGGCAATCAGCCCCAGCATTTT. V gene TRBV18 combines with J gene TRBJ1-5; TRBD1 aligns across 8 bases. This CDR3 comprises 16 residues. CDR1 and CDR2 (germline): KGHSH, LQKENI. The junction had 8 bases not matched to a gene; V was cut back by 5 bases and J by 2 bases. The complete variable domain, with remaining parts taken from reference TRBV18 and TRBJ1-5, reads NAGVMQNPRHLVRRRGQEARLRCSPMKGHSHVYWYRQLPEEGLKFMVYLQKENIIDESGMPKERFSAEFPKEGPSILRIQQVVRGDSAAYFCASSGGTGWGNQPQHFGDGTRLSIL.

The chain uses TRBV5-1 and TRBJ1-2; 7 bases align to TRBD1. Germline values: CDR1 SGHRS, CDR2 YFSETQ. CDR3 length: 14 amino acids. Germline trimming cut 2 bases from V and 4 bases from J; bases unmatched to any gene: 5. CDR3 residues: CASSLSQGVYGYTF. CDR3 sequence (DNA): TGCGCCAGCAGCTTAAGCCAGGGGGTCTATGGCTACACCTTC.

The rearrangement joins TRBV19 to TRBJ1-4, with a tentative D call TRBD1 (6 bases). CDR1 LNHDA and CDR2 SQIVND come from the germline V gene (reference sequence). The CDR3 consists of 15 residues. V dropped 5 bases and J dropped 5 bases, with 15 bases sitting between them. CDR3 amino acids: CASSFGQTLNEKLFF. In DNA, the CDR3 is TGTGCCAGTAGTTTTGGACAGACTCTAAATGAAAAACTGTTTTTT.

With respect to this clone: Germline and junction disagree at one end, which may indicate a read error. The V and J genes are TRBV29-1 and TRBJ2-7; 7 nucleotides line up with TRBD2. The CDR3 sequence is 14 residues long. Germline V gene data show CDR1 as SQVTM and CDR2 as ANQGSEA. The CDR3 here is CSVEGGGLPYEQYF. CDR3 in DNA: TGCAGCGTCGAAGGCGGGGGACTTCCCTACGAGCAGTACTTC.

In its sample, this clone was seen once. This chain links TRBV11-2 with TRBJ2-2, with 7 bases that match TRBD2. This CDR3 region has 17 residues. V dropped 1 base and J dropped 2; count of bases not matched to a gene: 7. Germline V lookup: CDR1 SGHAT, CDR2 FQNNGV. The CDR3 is CASSLGGTISNTGELFF. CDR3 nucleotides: TGTGCCAGCAGCTTAGGAGGGACTATATCTAACACCGGGGAGCTGTTTTTT.

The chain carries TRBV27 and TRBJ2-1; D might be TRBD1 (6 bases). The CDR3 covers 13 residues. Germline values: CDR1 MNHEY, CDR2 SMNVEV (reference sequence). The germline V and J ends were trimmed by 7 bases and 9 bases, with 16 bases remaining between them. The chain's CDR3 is CASTQDGGGEQFF. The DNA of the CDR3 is TGTGCCAGCACCCAAGATGGGGGCGGTGAGCAGTTCTTC.

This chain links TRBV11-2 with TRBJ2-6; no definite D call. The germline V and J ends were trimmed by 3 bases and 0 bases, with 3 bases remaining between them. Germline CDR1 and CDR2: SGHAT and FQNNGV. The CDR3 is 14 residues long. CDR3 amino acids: CASSFNSGANVLTF. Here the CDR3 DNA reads TGTGCCAGCAGCTTTAACTCTGGGGCCAACGTCCTGACTTTC.

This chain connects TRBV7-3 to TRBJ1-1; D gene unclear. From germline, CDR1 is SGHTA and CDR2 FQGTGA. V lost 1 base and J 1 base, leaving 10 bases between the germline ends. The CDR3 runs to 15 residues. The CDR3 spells CASSLIQASNTEAFF. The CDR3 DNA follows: TGTGCCAGCAGCTTAATTCAGGCGTCGAACACTGAAGCTTTCTTT.

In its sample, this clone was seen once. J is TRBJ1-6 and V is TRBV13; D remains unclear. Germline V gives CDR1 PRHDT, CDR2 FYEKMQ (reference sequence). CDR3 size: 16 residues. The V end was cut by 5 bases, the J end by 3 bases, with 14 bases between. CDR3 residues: CASSPPGDGYNSPLHF. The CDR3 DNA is TGTGCCAGCAGCCCCCCGGGTGACGGCTATAATTCACCCCTCCACTTT.

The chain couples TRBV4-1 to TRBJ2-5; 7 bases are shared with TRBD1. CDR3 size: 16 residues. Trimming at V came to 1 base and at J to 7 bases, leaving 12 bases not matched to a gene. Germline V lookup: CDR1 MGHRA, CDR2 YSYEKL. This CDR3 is CASSQVLGQPAATQYF. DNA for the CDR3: TGCGCCAGCAGCCAAGTCCTGGGACAGCCAGCCGCGACCCAGTACTTC.